A selection of T cell receptor beta chains follows, all from one sample in a study of T cell responses to AZD1222 COVID-19 vaccine. Profiling relied on immunoSEQ multiplex PCR, and the TCRdb table lists in-frame clones only, not all of them. The table has around 130,000 clones, approximately 90% seen once. Sequenced material: peripheral blood, taken 28 days after the second AZD1222 dose. Receptors were obtained from an adult who received the AZD1222 COVID-19 vaccine. Each CDR3 is given with its conserved first and last residue. Each record gives: V gene, D gene, J gene, clone size, CDR3 DNA, CDR3 protein. A D gene is named only where the DNA matches it firmly. Not all rows give a size; the values are once, few, many and, for expanded clones, a class.

v_gene: TRBV28; d_gene: TRBD2; j_gene: TRBJ2-7; abundance: .; CDR3nt: TGTGCCAGCAGTACCATCGGACTAGCGGGAGACTACGAGCAGTACTTC; CDR3aa: CASSTIGLAGDYEQYF
v_gene: TRBV28; d_gene: .; j_gene: TRBJ2-1; abundance: .; CDR3nt: TGTGCCGTACGAGGGAGCTCCTACAATGAGCAGTTCTTC; CDR3aa: CAVRGSSYNEQFF
v_gene: TRBV28; d_gene: .; j_gene: TRBJ1-2; abundance: .; CDR3nt: TGTGCCAGCAGTTTAGGGGCAAACTATGGCTACACCTTC; CDR3aa: CASSLGANYGYTF
v_gene: TRBV9; d_gene: .; j_gene: TRBJ2-1; abundance: .; CDR3nt: TGTGCCAGACCCCGACCCGTCCCCGCCCCTCACTCCCCCAATGAGCAGTTCTTC; CDR3aa: CARPRPVPAPHSPNEQFF
v_gene: TRBV3-1/TRBV3-2; d_gene: TRBD2; j_gene: TRBJ2-7; abundance: .; CDR3nt: TGTGCCAGCAGCCAAGGATTCAGCGGGGGGGCCTACGAGCAGTACTTC; CDR3aa: CASSQGFSGGAYEQYF
v_gene: TRBV4-2; d_gene: TRBD1; j_gene: TRBJ1-5; abundance: once; CDR3nt: TGTGCCAGCAGCCCGGGGACAGGGGAAAATCAGCCCCAGCATTTT; CDR3aa: CASSPGTGENQPQHF
v_gene: TRBV9; d_gene: .; j_gene: TRBJ1-3; abundance: .; CDR3nt: TGTGCCAGCAGCGTAGCCAGGGAAGTGGTTGGAAACACCATATATTTT; CDR3aa: CASSVAREVVGNTIYF
v_gene: TRBV6-2/TRBV6-3; d_gene: .; j_gene: TRBJ1-1; abundance: .; CDR3nt: TGTGCCAGCAGTTACGGGGGTAAAAAGAACACTGAAGCTTTCTTT; CDR3aa: CASSYGGKKNTEAFF
v_gene: TRBV5-1; d_gene: TRBD2; j_gene: TRBJ2-1; abundance: .; CDR3nt: TGCGCCAGCAGCCCCCGACTAGCGGGGGGGCTGGATGAGCAGTTCTTC; CDR3aa: CASSPRLAGGLDEQFF
v_gene: TRBV12-3/TRBV12-4; d_gene: TRBD2; j_gene: TRBJ2-2; abundance: .; CDR3nt: TGTGCCAGCAGTTTCCGGACTAGTCGGGAGCTGTTTTTT; CDR3aa: CASSFRTSRELFF
v_gene: TRBV11-2; d_gene: .; j_gene: TRBJ1-1; abundance: .; CDR3nt: TGTGCCAGCAGCTCCGAAAGGTGGACTGAAGCTTTCTTT; CDR3aa: CASSSERWTEAFF
v_gene: TRBV4-2; d_gene: .; j_gene: TRBJ1-4; abundance: .; CDR3nt: TGTGCCAGCAGCCAAGGCGGACAAGCCCTTATCTTTAATGAAAAACTGTTTTTT; CDR3aa: CASSQGGQALIFNEKLFF
v_gene: TRBV19; d_gene: .; j_gene: TRBJ1-4; abundance: .; CDR3nt: TGTGCCAGTAGTATTCCCAGGGCTTCGTTCGAAAAACTGTTTTTT; CDR3aa: CASSIPRASFEKLFF
v_gene: TRBV9; d_gene: TRBD2; j_gene: TRBJ2-3; abundance: .; CDR3nt: TGTGCCAGCAGCGTAGCTCGGACTAGCTCTTCGACAGATACGCAGTATTTT; CDR3aa: CASSVARTSSSTDTQYF
v_gene: TRBV5-6; d_gene: TRBD1; j_gene: TRBJ1-2; abundance: once; CDR3nt: TGTGCCAGCAGCTTGCGGGCAGGGGGAACACATGGCTACACCTTC; CDR3aa: CASSLRAGGTHGYTF
v_gene: TRBV7-9; d_gene: .; j_gene: TRBJ1-4; abundance: .; CDR3nt: TGTGCCAGCAGTCGTTACGGGGATATGACTAATGAAAAACTGTTTTTT; CDR3aa: CASSRYGDMTNEKLFF
v_gene: TRBV19; d_gene: .; j_gene: TRBJ2-1; abundance: .; CDR3nt: TGTGCCAGTAGTATTGGGGGGACAGTCTACAATGAGCAGTTCTTC; CDR3aa: CASSIGGTVYNEQFF
v_gene: TRBV14; d_gene: .; j_gene: TRBJ1-2; abundance: once; CDR3nt: TGTGCCAGCAGCGCAGCGGGGGGAATCTATGGCTACACCTTC; CDR3aa: CASSAAGGIYGYTF
v_gene: TRBV4-1; d_gene: .; j_gene: TRBJ2-1; abundance: .; CDR3nt: TGCGCCAGCAGCCAACCTACCGGGCGTGGGTTTACTGAGCAGTTCTTC; CDR3aa: CASSQPTGRGFTEQFF
v_gene: TRBV28; d_gene: TRBD1; j_gene: TRBJ1-5; abundance: once; CDR3nt: TGTGCCAGCAGTGTAGGGGGCTCGGGCAATCAGCCCCAGCATTTT; CDR3aa: CASSVGGSGNQPQHF
v_gene: TRBV28; d_gene: .; j_gene: TRBJ2-7; abundance: .; CDR3nt: TGTGCCACCACCGGTAGCTCCTACGAGCAGTACTTC; CDR3aa: CATTGSSYEQYF
v_gene: TRBV7-9; d_gene: .; j_gene: TRBJ2-5; abundance: .; CDR3nt: TGTGCCAGCAGCCGTCAAGTAGGTTCAGAGACCCAGTACTTC; CDR3aa: CASSRQVGSETQYF
v_gene: TRBV5-1; d_gene: .; j_gene: TRBJ2-4; abundance: .; CDR3nt: TGCGCCAGCAGCTTGGGGGTCCCACTAGCCAAAAACATTCAGTACTTC; CDR3aa: CASSLGVPLAKNIQYF
v_gene: TRBV7-9; d_gene: .; j_gene: TRBJ1-2; abundance: once; CDR3nt: TGTGCCAGCAGGACGGCGACAGAGAGACGCTACACCTTC; CDR3aa: CASRTATERRYTF
v_gene: TRBV6-5; d_gene: .; j_gene: TRBJ1-6; abundance: .; CDR3nt: TGTGCCAGCAGGGGGGGACGGATCAATAATTCACCCCTCCACTTT; CDR3aa: CASRGGRINNSPLHF
v_gene: TRBV5-1; d_gene: TRBD1; j_gene: TRBJ2-2; abundance: .; CDR3nt: TGCGCCAGCAGCTTGGTCGGGACAGGGGGCGCGGACACCGGGGAGCTGTTTTTT; CDR3aa: CASSLVGTGGADTGELFF
v_gene: TRBV5-6; d_gene: .; j_gene: TRBJ2-2; abundance: .; CDR3nt: TGTGCCAGCAGCTTAGGGGAGTTAGACACCGGGGAGCTGTTTTTT; CDR3aa: CASSLGELDTGELFF
v_gene: TRBV7-6; d_gene: TRBD2; j_gene: TRBJ2-1; abundance: .; CDR3nt: TGTGCCAGCAGCTTAGCCGGGACTAGCGGGCCGATCTACAATGAGCAGTTCTTC; CDR3aa: CASSLAGTSGPIYNEQFF
v_gene: TRBV12-3/TRBV12-4; d_gene: .; j_gene: TRBJ1-2; abundance: .; CDR3nt: TGTGCCAGCAGTCTTCCCTCGCGGGGCTACACCTTC; CDR3aa: CASSLPSRGYTF
v_gene: TRBV29-1; d_gene: .; j_gene: TRBJ2-2; abundance: .; CDR3nt: TGCAGCGTCAACGAGGGGGGTACCGGGGAGCTGTTTTTT; CDR3aa: CSVNEGGTGELFF
v_gene: TRBV21-1; d_gene: .; j_gene: TRBJ2-1; abundance: .; CDR3nt: TGTGCCAGCGGCGGGACAGTCTACAATGAGCAGTTCTTC; CDR3aa: CASGGTVYNEQFF
v_gene: TRBV5-6; d_gene: TRBD2; j_gene: TRBJ2-3; abundance: .; CDR3nt: TGTGCCAGCAGCGGAGCGGGGTACAGCACAGATACGCAGTATTTT; CDR3aa: CASSGAGYSTDTQYF
v_gene: TRBV5-4; d_gene: .; j_gene: TRBJ1-1; abundance: .; CDR3nt: TGTGCCAGCAGCCAACAGGAGGCCGGGAACACTGAAGCTTTCTTT; CDR3aa: CASSQQEAGNTEAFF
v_gene: TRBV11-2; d_gene: .; j_gene: TRBJ2-7; abundance: .; CDR3nt: TGTGCCAGCAGCTTAGAACGAAGCGCGGGCCGGGGTGAGCAGTACTTC; CDR3aa: CASSLERSAGRGEQYF
v_gene: TRBV2; d_gene: .; j_gene: TRBJ1-5; abundance: .; CDR3nt: TGTGCCAGCAGTGACGTCGGGCAGCCCCAGCATTTT; CDR3aa: CASSDVGQPQHF
v_gene: TRBV6-6; d_gene: .; j_gene: TRBJ2-7; abundance: once; CDR3nt: TGTGCCAGCACTTACAGCAACGAGCAGTACTTC; CDR3aa: CASTYSNEQYF
v_gene: TRBV28; d_gene: .; j_gene: TRBJ2-2; abundance: .; CDR3nt: TGTGCCAGCAGTTCACTCGGGATTTTCGCGGGGAGGGAGCTGTTTTTT; CDR3aa: CASSSLGIFAGRELFF
v_gene: TRBV9; d_gene: TRBD1; j_gene: TRBJ1-1; abundance: .; CDR3nt: TGTGCCAGCAGCGAGGGACAGTTTTTAGGTGCGGACACTGAAGCTTTCTTT; CDR3aa: CASSEGQFLGADTEAFF
v_gene: TRBV19; d_gene: TRBD1; j_gene: TRBJ1-2; abundance: .; CDR3nt: TGTGCCAGTAGTACCGGGACAGGACACCCGTATGGCTACACCTTC; CDR3aa: CASSTGTGHPYGYTF
v_gene: TRBV10-3; d_gene: TRBD1; j_gene: TRBJ2-5; abundance: .; CDR3nt: TGTGCCATCAGCCTTACAGGGGGTGGAGAGACCCAGTACTTC; CDR3aa: CAISLTGGGETQYF
v_gene: TRBV3-1/TRBV3-2; d_gene: TRBD1; j_gene: TRBJ1-4; abundance: .; CDR3nt: TGTGCCAGCAGCCAAGAATGTTCTGGGACAGGGTTTCGGACTAATGAAAAACTGTTTTTT; CDR3aa: CASSQECSGTGFRTNEKLFF
v_gene: TRBV28; d_gene: .; j_gene: TRBJ2-1; abundance: .; CDR3nt: TGTGCCAGCAGTTTATTCACAGGGAAAAAGGCTGAGCAGTTCTTC; CDR3aa: CASSLFTGKKAEQFF
v_gene: TRBV7-2; d_gene: .; j_gene: TRBJ1-1; abundance: .; CDR3nt: TGTGCCAGCAGCTTAACACTATCGAACACTGAAGCTTTCTTT; CDR3aa: CASSLTLSNTEAFF
v_gene: TRBV4-1; d_gene: TRBD1; j_gene: TRBJ1-1; abundance: .; CDR3nt: TGCGCCAGCAGCCTCCGGACAGGGGGCTTAAACACTGAAGCTTTCTTT; CDR3aa: CASSLRTGGLNTEAFF
v_gene: TRBV10-2; d_gene: .; j_gene: TRBJ1-3; abundance: .; CDR3nt: TGCGCCAGCAGTGAGTCCCGCAGGGCTGGAAACACCATATATTTT; CDR3aa: CASSESRRAGNTIYF
v_gene: TRBV7-7; d_gene: TRBD1; j_gene: TRBJ2-7; abundance: .; CDR3nt: TGTGCTAGCAGCTTAAACAGGGGCTACGAGCAGTACTTC; CDR3aa: CASSLNRGYEQYF
v_gene: TRBV11-3; d_gene: .; j_gene: TRBJ2-7; abundance: .; CDR3nt: TGTGCCAGCAGCCCCAATTTTTCCCTCCTAAATAAAACGACAGCTCACTACTTC; CDR3aa: CASSPNFSLLNKTTAHYF
v_gene: TRBV10-2; d_gene: .; j_gene: TRBJ1-5; abundance: few; CDR3nt: TGCGCCAGCAGTGAGATGGAACGCCCAGGGGCCCTTAGGCAGCCCCAGCATTTT; CDR3aa: CASSEMERPGALRQPQHF
v_gene: TRBV7-2; d_gene: .; j_gene: TRBJ2-7; abundance: few; CDR3nt: TGTGCCAGCAGCGGAGGAGCGGGCCCCTCCTACGAGCAGTACTTC; CDR3aa: CASSGGAGPSYEQYF
v_gene: TRBV25-1; d_gene: .; j_gene: TRBJ1-6; abundance: .; CDR3nt: TGTGCCAGCAGTGAATGGGGGACGGCGGAACCCCTCCACTTT; CDR3aa: CASSEWGTAEPLHF
v_gene: TRBV15; d_gene: TRBD1; j_gene: TRBJ1-2; abundance: .; CDR3nt: TGTGCCACCAGCAGAGATCGGGCGGGACAGGTTCTCTATGGCTACACCTTC; CDR3aa: CATSRDRAGQVLYGYTF
v_gene: TRBV27; d_gene: .; j_gene: TRBJ2-7; abundance: .; CDR3nt: TGTGCCAGCAGTTTATCCCCAGCGGGGACATTCAACGAGCAGTACTTC; CDR3aa: CASSLSPAGTFNEQYF
v_gene: TRBV5-4; d_gene: .; j_gene: TRBJ1-6; abundance: .; CDR3nt: TGTGCCAGCAGTCGGCAGGTTAATTCACCCCTCCACTTT; CDR3aa: CASSRQVNSPLHF
v_gene: TRBV2; d_gene: .; j_gene: TRBJ2-2; abundance: .; CDR3nt: TGTGCCAGCAGATTTAGTGGCGGGGAGCTGTTTTTT; CDR3aa: CASRFSGGELFF